This T cell receptor (beta chain) was found in a study of T cells in Graves' hyperthyroidism and ophthalmopathy. Amplified regions were TCR beta CDR3 sequences from RNA transcripts. Initially, a first-round RT-PCR of the TCR CDR3 employed the HTBI primer set. TCRdb re-called the multiplex PCR reads through MiXCR, storing one row per CDR3 protein. The data hold 600,000 to 900,000 distinct CDR3 sequences, with approximately 16% observed a single time. Germline values: CDR1 DFQATT, CDR2 SNEGSKA (reference sequence). V was trimmed by 3 bases and J by 0 bases, leaving 18 bases between them. The CDR3 spans 16 residues.

The receptor was isolated from a man aged 18 to 30 with Graves' hyperthyroidism. This sequence joins TRBV20-1 and TRBJ2-7; the D gene could be TRBD1 or TRBD2 (5 bases each). Input material: blood. The CDR3 DNA reads as TGCAGTGCTAGGCCCGTGGGGAGAGGGGCCTCCTACGAGCAGTACTTC. Protein: CSARPVGRGASYEQYF.